This T cell receptor beta chain was recovered during a study of OX40 agonist ivuxolimab in advanced cancers. Study-level results: On average, a greater number of expanded clones characterised CD8+ T cells relative to CD4+.

Germline CDR1 is SGHNT and CDR2 is YYREEE (reference sequence). Trimming removed 4 bases from V and 1 base from J, with 9 bases in between. There are 13 residues in the CDR3. To note about this clone: As yet, its antigen is unknown.

Sequencing used immunoSEQ multiplex PCR; TCRdb keeps in-frame clones, though not all of them. The sample has just over 95,000 clones, 70% to 85% seen once. The sample was CD4+ or CD8+ T cells sorted from blood, taken in a trial of the OX40 agonist ivuxolimab. The TCR originated in an adult with an advanced solid tumor such as melanoma, head and neck, liver or kidney cancer. This chain uses TRBV5-4 with TRBJ2-7, with D tentatively TRBD1 or TRBD2 (5 bases each). This CDR3 is CASSRGRSYEQYF. The DNA for the CDR3 is TGTGCCAGCAGCAGGGGACGGTCCTACGAGCAGTACTTC.